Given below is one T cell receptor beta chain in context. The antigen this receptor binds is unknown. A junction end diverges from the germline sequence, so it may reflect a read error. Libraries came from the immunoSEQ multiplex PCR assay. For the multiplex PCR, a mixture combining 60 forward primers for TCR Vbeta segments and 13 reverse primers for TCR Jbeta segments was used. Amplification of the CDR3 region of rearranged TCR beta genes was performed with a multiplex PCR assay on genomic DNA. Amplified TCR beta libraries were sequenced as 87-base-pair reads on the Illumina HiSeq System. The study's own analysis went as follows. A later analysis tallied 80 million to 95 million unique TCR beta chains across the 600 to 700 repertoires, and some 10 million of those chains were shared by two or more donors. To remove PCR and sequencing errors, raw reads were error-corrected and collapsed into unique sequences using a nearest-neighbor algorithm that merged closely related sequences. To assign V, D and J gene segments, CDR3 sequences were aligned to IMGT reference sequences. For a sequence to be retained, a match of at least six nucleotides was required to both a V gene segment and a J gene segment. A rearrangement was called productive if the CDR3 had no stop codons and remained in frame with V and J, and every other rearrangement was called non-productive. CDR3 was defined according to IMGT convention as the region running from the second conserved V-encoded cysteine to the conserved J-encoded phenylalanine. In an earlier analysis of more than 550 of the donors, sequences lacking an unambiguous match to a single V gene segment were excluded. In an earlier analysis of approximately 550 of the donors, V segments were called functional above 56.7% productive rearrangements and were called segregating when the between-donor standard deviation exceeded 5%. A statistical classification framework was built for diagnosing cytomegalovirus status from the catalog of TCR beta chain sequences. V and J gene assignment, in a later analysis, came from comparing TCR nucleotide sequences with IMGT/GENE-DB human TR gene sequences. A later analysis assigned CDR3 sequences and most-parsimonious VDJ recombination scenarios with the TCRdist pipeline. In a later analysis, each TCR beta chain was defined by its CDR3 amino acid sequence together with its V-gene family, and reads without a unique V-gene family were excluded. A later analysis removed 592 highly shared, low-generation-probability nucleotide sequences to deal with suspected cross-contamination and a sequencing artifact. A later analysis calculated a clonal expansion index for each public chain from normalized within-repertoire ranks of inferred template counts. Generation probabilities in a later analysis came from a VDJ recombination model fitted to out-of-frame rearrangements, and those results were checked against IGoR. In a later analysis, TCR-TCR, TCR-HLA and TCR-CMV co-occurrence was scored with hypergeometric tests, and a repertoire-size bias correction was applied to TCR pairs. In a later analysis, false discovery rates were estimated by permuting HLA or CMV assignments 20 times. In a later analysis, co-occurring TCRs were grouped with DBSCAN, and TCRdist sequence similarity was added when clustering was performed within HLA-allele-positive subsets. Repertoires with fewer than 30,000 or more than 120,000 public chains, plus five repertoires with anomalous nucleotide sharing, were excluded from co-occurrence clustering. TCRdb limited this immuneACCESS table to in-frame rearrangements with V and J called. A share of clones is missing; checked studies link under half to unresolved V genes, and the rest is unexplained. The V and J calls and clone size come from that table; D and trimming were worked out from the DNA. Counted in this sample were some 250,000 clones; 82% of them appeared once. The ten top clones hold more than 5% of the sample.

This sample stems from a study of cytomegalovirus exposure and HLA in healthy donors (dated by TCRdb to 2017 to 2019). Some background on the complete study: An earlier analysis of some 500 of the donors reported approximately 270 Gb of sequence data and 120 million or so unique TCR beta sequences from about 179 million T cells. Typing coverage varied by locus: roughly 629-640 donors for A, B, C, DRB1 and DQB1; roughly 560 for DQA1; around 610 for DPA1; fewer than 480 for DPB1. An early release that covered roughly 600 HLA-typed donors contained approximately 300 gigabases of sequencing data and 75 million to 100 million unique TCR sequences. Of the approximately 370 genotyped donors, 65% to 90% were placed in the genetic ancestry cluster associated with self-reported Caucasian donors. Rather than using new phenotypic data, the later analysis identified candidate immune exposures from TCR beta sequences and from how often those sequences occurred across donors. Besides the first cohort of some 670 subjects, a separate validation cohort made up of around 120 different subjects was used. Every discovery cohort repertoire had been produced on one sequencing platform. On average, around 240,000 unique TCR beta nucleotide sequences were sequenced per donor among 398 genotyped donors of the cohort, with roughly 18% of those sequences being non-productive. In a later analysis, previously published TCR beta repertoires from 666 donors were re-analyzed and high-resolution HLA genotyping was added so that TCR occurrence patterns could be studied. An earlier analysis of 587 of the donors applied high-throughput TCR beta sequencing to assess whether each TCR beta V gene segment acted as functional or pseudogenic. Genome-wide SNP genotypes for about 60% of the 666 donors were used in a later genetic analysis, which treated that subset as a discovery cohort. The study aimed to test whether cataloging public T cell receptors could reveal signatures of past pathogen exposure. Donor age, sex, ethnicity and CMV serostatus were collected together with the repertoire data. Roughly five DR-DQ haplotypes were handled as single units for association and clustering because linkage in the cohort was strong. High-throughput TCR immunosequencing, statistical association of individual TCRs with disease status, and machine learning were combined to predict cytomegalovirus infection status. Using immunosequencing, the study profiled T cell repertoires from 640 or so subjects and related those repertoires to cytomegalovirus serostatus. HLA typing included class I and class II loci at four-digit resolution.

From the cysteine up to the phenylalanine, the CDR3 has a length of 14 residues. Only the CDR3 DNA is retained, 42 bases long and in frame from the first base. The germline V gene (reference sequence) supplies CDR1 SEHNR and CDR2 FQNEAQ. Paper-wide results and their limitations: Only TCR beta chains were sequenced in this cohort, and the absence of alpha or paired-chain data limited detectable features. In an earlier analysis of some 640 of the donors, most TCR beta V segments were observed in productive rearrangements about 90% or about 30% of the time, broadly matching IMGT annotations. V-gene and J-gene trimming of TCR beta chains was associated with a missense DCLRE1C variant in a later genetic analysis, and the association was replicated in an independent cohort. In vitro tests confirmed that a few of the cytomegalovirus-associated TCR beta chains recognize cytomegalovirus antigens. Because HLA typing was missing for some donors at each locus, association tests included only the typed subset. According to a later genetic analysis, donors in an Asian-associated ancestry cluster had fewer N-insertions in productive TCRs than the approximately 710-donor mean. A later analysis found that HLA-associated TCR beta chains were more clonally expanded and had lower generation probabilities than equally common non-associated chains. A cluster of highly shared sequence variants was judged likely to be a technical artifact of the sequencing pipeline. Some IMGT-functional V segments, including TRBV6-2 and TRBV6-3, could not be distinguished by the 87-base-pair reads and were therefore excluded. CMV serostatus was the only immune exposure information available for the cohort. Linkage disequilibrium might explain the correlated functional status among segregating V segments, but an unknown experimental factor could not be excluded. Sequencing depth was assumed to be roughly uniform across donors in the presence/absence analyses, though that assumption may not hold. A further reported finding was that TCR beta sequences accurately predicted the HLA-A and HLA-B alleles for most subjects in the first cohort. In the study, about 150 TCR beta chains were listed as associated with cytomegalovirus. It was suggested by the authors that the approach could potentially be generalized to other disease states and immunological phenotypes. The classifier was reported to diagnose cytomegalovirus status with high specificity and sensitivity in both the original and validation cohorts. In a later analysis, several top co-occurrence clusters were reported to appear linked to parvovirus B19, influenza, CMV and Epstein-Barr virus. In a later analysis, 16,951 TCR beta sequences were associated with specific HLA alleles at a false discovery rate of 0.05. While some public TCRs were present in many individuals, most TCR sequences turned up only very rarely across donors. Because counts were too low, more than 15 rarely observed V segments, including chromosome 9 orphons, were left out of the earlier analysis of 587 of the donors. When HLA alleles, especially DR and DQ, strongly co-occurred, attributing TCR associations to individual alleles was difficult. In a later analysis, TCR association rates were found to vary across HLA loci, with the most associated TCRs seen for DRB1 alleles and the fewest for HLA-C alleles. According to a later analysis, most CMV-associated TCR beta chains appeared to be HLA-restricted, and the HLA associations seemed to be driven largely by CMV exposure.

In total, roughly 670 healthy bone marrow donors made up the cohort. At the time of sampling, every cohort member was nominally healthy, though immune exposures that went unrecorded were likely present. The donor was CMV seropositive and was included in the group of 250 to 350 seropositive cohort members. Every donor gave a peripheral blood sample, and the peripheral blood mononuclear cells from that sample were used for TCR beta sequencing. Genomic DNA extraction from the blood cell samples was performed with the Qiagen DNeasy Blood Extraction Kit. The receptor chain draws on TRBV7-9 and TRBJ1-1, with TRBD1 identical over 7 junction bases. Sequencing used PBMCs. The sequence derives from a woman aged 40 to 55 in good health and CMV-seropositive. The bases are TGTTCCAGCAGCGTGCAGGGGGAGAGCACTGAAGCTTTCTTT. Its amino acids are CSSSVQGESTEAFF.